This TCR beta chain stems from a study of human T cells and chemical hapten exposure. CDR3 length equals 15 residues. Germline assignment: CDR1 MGHRA and CDR2 YSYEKL. Trimming shortened V by 1 base and J by 1 base, and 10 bases separated the two germline ends. Noted time point: pre-sensitization, week 0. The treatment is: therapeutic diphenylcyclopropenone sensitization with weekly scalp DPC. TCRdb reanalysed the RACE reads using MiXCR and keeps one entry per CDR3 protein. This sample has approximately 370,000 distinct CDR3 sequences, with 4.5% to 5.5% found just once. The chain employs TRBV4-1 and TRBJ1-1, with D possibly being TRBD1 (5 bases). The TCR was taken from a young woman with alopecia areata. Some clones in this sample may be carry-over from other donors' samples. This material consisted of whole blood, taken in connection with sensitization to the hapten diphenylcyclopropenone (DPC). CDR3 loop: CASSQGWQGNTEAFF. Here the CDR3 DNA reads TGCGCCAGCAGCCAAGGTTGGCAGGGGAACACTGAAGCTTTCTTT.